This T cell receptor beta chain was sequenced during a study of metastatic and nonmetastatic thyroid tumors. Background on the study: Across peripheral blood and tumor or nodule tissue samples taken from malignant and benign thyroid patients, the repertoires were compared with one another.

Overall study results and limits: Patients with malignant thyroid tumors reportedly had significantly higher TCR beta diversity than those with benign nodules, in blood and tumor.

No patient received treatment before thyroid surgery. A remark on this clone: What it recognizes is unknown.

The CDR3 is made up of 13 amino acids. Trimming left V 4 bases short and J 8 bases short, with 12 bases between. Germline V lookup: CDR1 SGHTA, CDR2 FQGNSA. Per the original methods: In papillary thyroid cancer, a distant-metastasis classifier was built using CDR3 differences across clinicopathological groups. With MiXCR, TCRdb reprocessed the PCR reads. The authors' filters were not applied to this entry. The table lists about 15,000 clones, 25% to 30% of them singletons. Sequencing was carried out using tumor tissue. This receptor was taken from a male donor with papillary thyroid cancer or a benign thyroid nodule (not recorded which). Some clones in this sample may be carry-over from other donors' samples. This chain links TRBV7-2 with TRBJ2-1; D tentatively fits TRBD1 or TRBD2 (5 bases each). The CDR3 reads CASSSWGSDEQFF. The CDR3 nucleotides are TGTGCCAGCAGCTCGTGGGGGAGTGATGAGCAGTTCTTC.